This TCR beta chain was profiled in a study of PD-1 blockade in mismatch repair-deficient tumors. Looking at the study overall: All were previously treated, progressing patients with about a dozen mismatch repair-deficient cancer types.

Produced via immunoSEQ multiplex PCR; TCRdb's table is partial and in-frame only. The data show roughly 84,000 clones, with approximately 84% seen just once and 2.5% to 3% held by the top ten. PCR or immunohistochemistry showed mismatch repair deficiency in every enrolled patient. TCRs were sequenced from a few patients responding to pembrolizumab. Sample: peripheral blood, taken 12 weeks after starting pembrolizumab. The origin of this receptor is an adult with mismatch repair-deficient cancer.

The DNA of the CDR3 is TGTGCCAGCAGCTTGACATACGGGGGCAGCTACTACGAGCAGTACTTC. Protein: CASSLTYGGSYYEQYF. This chain joins TRBV7-9 and TRBJ2-7; either TRBD1 or TRBD2 may fit D (6 bases each). Trimming shortened V by 3 bases and J by 3 bases, and 18 bases separated the two germline ends. The CDR3 runs to 16 residues. Germline V lookup: CDR1 SEHNR, CDR2 FQNEAQ (reference sequence). Full variable domain (missing parts from reference TRBV7-9 and TRBJ2-7): DTGVSQNPRHKITKRGQNVTFRCDPISEHNRLYWYRQTLGQGPEFLTYFQNEAQLEKSRLLSDRFSAERPKGSFSTLEIQRTEQGDSAMYLCASSLTYGGSYYEQYFGPGTRLTVT.